The rows below give T cell receptor beta chains drawn from one sample of a study of T cell repertoires in cytomegalovirus infection. Each CDR3 protein is one row after TCRdb ran MiXCR on the reads. The sample carries more than 85,000 distinct CDR3 sequences, about 15% recorded once. Sequences were obtained from PBMCs. The receptors shown here come from a human donor in good health (CMV status not recorded). Some clones in this sample may be carry-over from other donors' samples. Both conserved end residues are part of each CDR3. D genes are given only for firm matches. Clone size, where shown, is once, few, many, or a class for clones that have expanded.

TRBJ2-5 | few | 15 | TRBV6-2/TRBV6-3 | TRBD2 | TGTGCCAGCAGGCTGATAGCGGGGGGGGTAGAGACCCAGTACTTC | CASRLIAGGVETQYF
TRBJ2-7 | many | 15 | TRBV10-3 | . | TGTGCCATCAGCGGTGCTACAGAAAGCTCCTACGAGCAGTACTTC | CAISGATESSYEQYF
TRBJ1-1 | many | 14 | TRBV7-2 | . | TGTGCCAGCAGCCCCGTCGCGGTGAACACTGAAGCTTTCTTT | CASSPVAVNTEAFF
TRBJ2-5 | many | 15 | TRBV7-9 | TRBD2 | TGTGCCAGCAGCTTCGACGGACTAGCCGTGGAGACCCAGTACTTC | CASSFDGLAVETQYF
TRBJ1-2 | many | 14 | TRBV7-3 | . | TGTGCCAGCAGCTTAGGCGGGGTGGACTATGGCTACACCTTC | CASSLGGVDYGYTF
TRBJ2-2 | few | 17 | TRBV19 | TRBD2 | TGTGCCAGTAGTACGCCGCAAGGGCTAGCGGGGACCGGGGAGCTGTTTTTT | CASSTPQGLAGTGELFF
TRBJ1-2 | . | 14 | TRBV20-1 | TRBD1 | TGCAGTGTCCCGACAGGGGGTACTAACTATGGCTACACCTTC | CSVPTGGTNYGYTF
TRBJ1-1 | . | 14 | TRBV6-5 | . | TGTGCCAGCAGACGCCCAGGGGCGGGCACTGAAGCTTTCTTT | CASRRPGAGTEAFF
TRBJ1-5 | few | 15 | TRBV20-1 | . | TGCAGTGCTAGATCGCAGGGGTCCCCGGGTAAGCCCCAGCATTTT | CSARSQGSPGKPQHF
TRBJ2-5 | many | 17 | TRBV7-2 | TRBD2 | TGTGCCAGCAGTCTCCGGCCGGGACTAGCGGGCCAAGAGACCCAGTACTTC | CASSLRPGLAGQETQYF
TRBJ2-3 | . | 16 | TRBV2 | TRBD1 | TGTGCCAGCAGTGACGAAGGGGGCTCGGGTGCAGATACGCAGTATTTT | CASSDEGGSGADTQYF
TRBJ1-1 | many | 16 | TRBV14 | . | TGTGCCAGCAGTAACCGGGACTCTTACATGAACACTGAAGCTTTCTTT | CASSNRDSYMNTEAFF
TRBJ2-2 | . | 19 | TRBV12-3/TRBV12-4 | . | TGTGCCAGCAGTTTAGGTCTATGGAAAACAGTAGATGACACCGGGGAGCTGTTTTTT | CASSLGLWKTVDDTGELFF
TRBJ1-1 | few | 15 | TRBV20-1 | TRBD1 | TGCAGTGCTACGGGTAGACAGGGTAGCGGCACTGAAGCTTTCTTT | CSATGRQGSGTEAFF
TRBJ1-3 | many | 14 | TRBV7-2 | . | TGTGCCAGCAGCTTACAGGGCTCTGGAAACACCATATATTTT | CASSLQGSGNTIYF
TRBJ2-5 | many | 16 | TRBV7-3 | . | TGTGCCAGCAGCTTAACAGGACATTTAGAGGGGGAGACCCAGTACTTC | CASSLTGHLEGETQYF
TRBJ1-1 | many | 15 | TRBV5-4 | . | TGTGCCAGCAGCCCGGACCTGAGGGGAGGCACTGAAGCTTTCTTT | CASSPDLRGGTEAFF
TRBJ2-2 | . | 16 | TRBV2 | . | TGTGCCAGCACCAAAGGGCCAGGGGGGCCAGGCGGGGAGCTGTTTTTT | CASTKGPGGPGGELFF
TRBJ1-2 | few | 13 | TRBV28 | . | TGTGCCAGCACCGAGACAACTAACTATGGCTACACCTTC | CASTETTNYGYTF
TRBJ2-3 | many | 15 | TRBV7-2 | TRBD1 | TGTGCCAGCAGCAAGGGGTTACAGGGGGGAGATACGCAGTATTTT | CASSKGLQGGDTQYF
TRBJ1-5 | . | 13 | TRBV7-3 | . | TGTGCCAGCAGCGTCAAATGGGGTCAGCCCCAGCATTTT | CASSVKWGQPQHF
TRBJ2-5 | many | 15 | TRBV6-1 | . | TGTGCCAGCAGGCGGGACACCGACCGTTGGGAGACCCAGTACTTC | CASRRDTDRWETQYF
TRBJ1-1 | few | 13 | TRBV5-1 | . | TGCGCCAGCAGCTTGGCCGGTGTCACTGAAGCTTTCTTT | CASSLAGVTEAFF
TRBJ2-7 | many | 15 | TRBV6-1 | . | TGTGCCAGCAGTGAACCTCGGACGGCCGTCTACGAGCAGTACTTC | CASSEPRTAVYEQYF
TRBJ2-7 | many | 16 | TRBV7-2 | . | TGTGCCAGCAGCTTAGAGTGGCGGGGAGGGGGCTACGAGCAGTACTTC | CASSLEWRGGGYEQYF
TRBJ1-1 | many | 15 | TRBV18 | . | TGTGCCAGCTCACTCCTCGTGACAGGGAACACTGAAGCTTTCTTT | CASSLLVTGNTEAFF
TRBJ2-1 | many | 15 | TRBV7-2 | TRBD2 | TGTGCCAGCAGCTTAGATGGGCTAGCGGGGGAGCGGCTGTTCTTC | CASSLDGLAGERLFF
TRBJ2-2 | many | 14 | TRBV7-6 | . | TGTGCCAGCAGCCAGACAGGGAACACCGGGGAGCTGTTTTTT | CASSQTGNTGELFF
TRBJ2-3 | . | 18 | TRBV5-5 | TRBD1 | TGTGCCAGCAGCTTTGAAACGGGACAGGGGGTTAATGGAGATACGCAGTATTTT | CASSFETGQGVNGDTQYF
TRBJ2-4 | few | 15 | TRBV12-3/TRBV12-4 | . | TGTGCCAGCAGTATCGACAGTGCGACGGAAAACATTCAGTACTTC | CASSIDSATENIQYF
TRBJ2-7 | many | 16 | TRBV7-2 | TRBD2 | TGTGCCAGCAGCAAAATAACCGGGACTAGCCTCTACGAGCAGTACTTC | CASSKITGTSLYEQYF
TRBJ1-4 | . | 14 | TRBV30 | . | TGTGCCTGGAGTGTACACAGTTATAATGAAAAACTGTTTTTT | CAWSVHSYNEKLFF
TRBJ1-3 | medium-sized | 14 | TRBV7-2 | . | TGTGCCAGCAGCGAGGGGACGGCCGGAGGCACCATATATTTT | CASSEGTAGGTIYF